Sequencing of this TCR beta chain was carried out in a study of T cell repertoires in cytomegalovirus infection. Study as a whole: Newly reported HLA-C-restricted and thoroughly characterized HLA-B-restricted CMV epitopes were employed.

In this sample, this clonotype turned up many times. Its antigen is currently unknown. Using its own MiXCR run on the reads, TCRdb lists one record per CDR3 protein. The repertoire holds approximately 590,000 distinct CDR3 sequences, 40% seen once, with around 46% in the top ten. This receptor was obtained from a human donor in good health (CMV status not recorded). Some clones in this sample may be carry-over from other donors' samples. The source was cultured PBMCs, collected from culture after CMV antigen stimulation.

This CDR3 reads CASSLYGGVGNIQYF. Written as DNA, the CDR3 is TGTGCCAGCAGCTTATATGGGGGCGTCGGAAACATTCAGTACTTC. The genes are TRBV7-2 and TRBJ2-4, with D tentatively TRBD1 (6 bases). Trimming took 2 bases from V and 6 from J, leaving 14 bases between them. Germline V gene data show CDR1 as SGHTA and CDR2 as FQGNSA. This CDR3 comprises 15 residues.